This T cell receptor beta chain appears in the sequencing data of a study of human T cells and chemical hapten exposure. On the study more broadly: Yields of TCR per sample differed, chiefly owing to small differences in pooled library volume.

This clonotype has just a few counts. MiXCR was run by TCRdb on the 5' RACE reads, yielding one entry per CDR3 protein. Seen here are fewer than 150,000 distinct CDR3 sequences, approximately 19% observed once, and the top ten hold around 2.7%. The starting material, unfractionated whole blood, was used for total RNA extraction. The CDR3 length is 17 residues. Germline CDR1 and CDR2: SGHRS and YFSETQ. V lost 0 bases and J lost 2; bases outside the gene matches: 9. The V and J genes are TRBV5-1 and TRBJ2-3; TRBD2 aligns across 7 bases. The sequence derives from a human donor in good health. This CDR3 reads CASSLATLAALTDTQYF. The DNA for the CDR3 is TGCGCCAGCAGCTTGGCCACCCTAGCGGCCCTCACAGATACGCAGTATTTT.